The 3 T cell receptor beta chains listed next were all sequenced from one sample in a study of blood T cell repertoires in COVID-19. Libraries were prepared by immunoSEQ multiplex PCR; TCRdb keeps only in-frame clonotypes and omits some of them. The table records fewer than 150,000 clones, about four fifths of them present only once. The specimen sequenced was peripheral blood. Receptor source: a middle-aged woman with acute or convalescent COVID-19.

The chain links TRBV28 to TRBJ2-7, with 10 bases identical to TRBD2. Looked up from germline, CDR1 is MDHEN and CDR2 is SYDVKM. The CDR3 is 18 residues long. V shed 6 bases, J shed 4 bases, and the junction held 18 bases outside the gene matches. The CDR3 nucleotides are TGTGCCAGCAGCCTTCGTAGGGCTAGCGGGGGAATCCCTTACGAGCAGTACTTC. It yields the protein CASSLRRASGGIPYEQYF.

The chain recombines TRBV7-2 with TRBJ1-5; 7 positions agree with TRBD1. V was clipped by 5 bases and J by 7 bases; unmatched bases: 8. Germline V CDR1 and CDR2: SGHTA, FQGNSA. CDR3 length: 14 residues. CDR3 sequence reads: CASSLQGTAQPQHF. The CDR3 DNA follows: TGTGCCAGCAGCCTACAGGGGACGGCGCAGCCCCAGCATTTT. The entire variable domain, with the rest obtained from reference TRBV7-2 and TRBJ1-5, is as follows: GAGVSQSPSNKVTEKGKDVELRCDPISGHTALYWYRQSLGQGLEFLIYFQGNSAPDKSGLPSDRFSAERTGGSVSTLTIQRTQQEDSAVYLCASSLQGTAQPQHFGDGTRLSIL.

The chain is built from TRBV9 and TRBJ2-7; D is perhaps TRBD1 (5 bases). The germline V and J ends were trimmed by 0 bases and 3 bases, with 10 bases remaining between them. Germline CDR1 reads SGDLS; CDR2 reads YYNGEE. The CDR3 is 14 amino acids. In nucleotides, the CDR3 is TGTGCCAGCAGCGTAGGGGGCGTCAGCTACGAGCAGTACTTC. Protein product: CASSVGGVSYEQYF.